Presented here are 8 T cell receptor beta chains from one specimen sequenced in a study of response to subunit inactivated influenza vaccine. TCRdb independently ran MiXCR on the RT-PCR reads; one entry per CDR3 protein. The sample carries hundreds of thousands of distinct CDR3 sequences, around 11% recorded once. These data also formed part of another study, on T cells expressing NK-cell markers. From that paper: It was by 5'RACE template switching with UMIs that TCR beta cDNA was made.

The specimen comprised PBMCs from blood, sampled on the day of vaccination. Receptors originate from a man between 45 and 60 years old who received an inactivated influenza vaccine.

This clonotype was detected only a few times. The rearrangement joins TRBV20-1 to TRBJ1-5, with 8 bases identical to TRBD1. V lost 4 bases, J lost 5 bases, and 4 bases stayed unmatched. CDR1 and CDR2 (germline): DFQATT, SNEGSKA (reference sequence). This CDR3 has 13 amino acids. CDR3 coding DNA: TGCAGTGCTAAGGGGACAGGTGATCAGCCCCAGCATTTT. Encoded protein: CSAKGTGDQPQHF.

The chain carries TRBV18 and TRBJ2-1; D remains unclear. V was clipped by 0 bases and J by 0 bases, with 3 bases between them. The CDR3 has 14 residues. The germline V gene has CDR1 KGHSH and CDR2 LQKENI. CDR3: CASSPPSSYNEQFF. For the CDR3, the DNA is TGTGCCAGCTCACCACCTAGCTCCTACAATGAGCAGTTCTTC.

The V call is TRBV5-6, the J call TRBJ2-3, with D maybe TRBD1 (6 bases). The V end was cut by 5 bases, the J end by 8 bases, with 15 bases between. Looked up from germline, CDR1 is SGHDT and CDR2 is YYEEEE. There are 13 residues in the CDR3. The CDR3 DNA reads TGTGCCAGCAGTCATCAGGGGCGAGGTACGCAGTATTTT. It translates to CASSHQGRGTQYF.

This sequence joins TRBV7-9 and TRBJ2-3; 7 bases are shared with TRBD2. The germline V gene has CDR1 SEHNR and CDR2 FQNEAQ (reference sequence). The CDR3 runs 17 residues. J gave up 0 bases and V 1 base, and 7 bases lay outside the gene matches. The chain's CDR3 is CASSLGGGGASTDTQYF. Written as DNA, the CDR3 is TGTGCCAGCAGCTTAGGTGGCGGGGGAGCTAGCACAGATACGCAGTATTTT. Based on the CDR3 plus reference TRBV7-9 and TRBJ2-3, the full variable domain is DTGVSQNPRHKITKRGQNVTFRCDPISEHNRLYWYRQTLGQGPEFLTYFQNEAQLEKSRLLSDRFSAERPKGSFSTLEIQRTEQGDSAMYLCASSLGGGGASTDTQYFGPGTRLTVL.

This clonotype was counted a few times. This rearrangement joins TRBV6-1 to TRBJ2-3, with unresolved D. Trimming removed 5 bases at V and 3 bases at J, with 18 bases between. The germline gives CDR1 MNHNS, CDR2 SASEGT. This CDR3 has 16 amino acids. The CDR3 reads CASSPLGPPGTDTQYF. Written as DNA, the CDR3 is TGTGCCAGCAGTCCGCTGGGCCCACCCGGGACAGATACGCAGTATTTT.

This clonotype showed up just a few times. This chain joins TRBV5-6 and TRBJ2-7, with 9 bases matching TRBD2. The CDR3 extends over 16 amino acids. Germline V lookup: CDR1 SGHDT, CDR2 YYEEEE. The junction had 9 bases not matched to a gene; V was cut back by 3 bases and J by 2 bases. The CDR3 nucleotides read TGTGCCAGCAGCTGGGGCGGGGGGGCCGGGACCTACGAGCAGTACTTC. Amino acids: CASSWGGGAGTYEQYF.

This clonotype appeared many times. This rearrangement joins TRBV4-3 to TRBJ2-7; 8 nucleotides agree with TRBD1. The length of the CDR3 is 14 residues. Trimming at V came to 4 bases and at J to 7 bases, leaving 9 bases not matched to a gene. Germline CDR1 LGHNA, CDR2 YSLEER. The CDR3 nucleotides are TGCGCCAGCAGCCTCGGGACAGGCCCCCTGGAGCAGTACTTC. Residues: CASSLGTGPLEQYF.

This clonotype showed up many times. V is TRBV12-3 or TRBV12-4 and J is TRBJ2-3; possible D gene TRBD2, 6 bases. The CDR3 runs 15 residues. V was shortened by 6 bases and J by 3 bases, with 16 bases between the two germline ends. The CDR3 nucleotides are TGTGCCAGCAGCCCTCGGGGGAAAACAACAGATACGCAGTATTTT. This gives the protein CASSPRGKTTDTQYF.